What follows are 17 T cell receptor beta chains derived from one specimen sequenced in a study of monozygotic twins with inflammatory bowel disease (dated by TCRdb to between 2017 and 2020). Libraries were made using 5' RACE. Sequenced on an Illumina HiSeq 2500. The reads went through TCRdb reprocessing, and each CDR3 protein sequence gets one entry with no DNA. The sample's table covers about 300,000 distinct CDR3 sequences. Clones ranked in the top ten supply over 5.5% of the sample. The sample taken for sequencing was blood. The receptor source for this set is a human donor with ulcerative colitis or Crohn's disease, or a healthy co-twin of an affected twin (not recorded which).

The rearrangement joins TRBV20-1 to TRBJ2-1. Germline CDR1 and CDR2: DFQATT and SNEGSKA (reference sequence). This CDR3 region has 14 residues. CDR3 sequence reads: CSARDGTAYNEQFF.

The V gene is TRBV12-3 or TRBV12-4, the J gene TRBJ2-7. The CDR3 is made up of 12 amino acids. The CDR3 protein is CASSKNSYEQYF.

This chain's CDR3 is CAGGYSRYEQYF. The V call is TRBV27, the J call TRBJ2-7. CDR1 is MNHEY, CDR2 SMNVEV, per germline (reference sequence). This CDR3 has 12 amino acids.

This chain joins TRBV5-1 and TRBJ2-2. The CDR3 is 14 residues long. Germline CDR1 is SGHRS and CDR2 is YFSETQ. Here the CDR3 reads CASSSDLRTGELFF.

The CDR3 region is CASSRSYYEQYF. The V call is TRBV2, the J call TRBJ2-7. The length of the CDR3 is 12 residues. Germline-derived CDR1 and CDR2 are SNHLY and FYNNEI.

CDR3 region: CASRGGTRVNEQFF. The chain combines TRBV19 with TRBJ2-1; TCRdb designates TRBD1, a call that cannot be tested without DNA. This CDR3 has 14 amino acids. Germline CDR1 is LNHDA and CDR2 is SQIVND (reference sequence).

V and J are TRBV30 and TRBJ2-2; TCRdb outputs TRBD2, but without DNA this stays unchecked. This CDR3 is built from 16 residues. CDR1 is GTSNPN, CDR2 SVGIG, per germline (reference sequence). The CDR3 here is CAWSKPGLTNTGELFF.

The V and J genes are TRBV7-2 and TRBJ2-1; TCRdb lists TRBD1, though no DNA is available to test this call. The germline CDR1 and CDR2 sequences are SGHTA and FQGNSA. The CDR3 contains 13 residues. The CDR3 here is CASREGGNNEQFF.

This chain connects TRBV7-9 to TRBJ2-7. CDR1 is SEHNR and CDR2 is FQNEAQ in the germline V gene (reference sequence). The CDR3 covers 11 residues. The CDR3 is CASSRGYEQYF.

The V and J genes are TRBV19 and TRBJ1-6; TCRdb selects TRBD1, and the lack of DNA leaves this call unchecked. The V gene's germline CDR1 is LNHDA and CDR2 SQIVND (reference sequence). This CDR3 spans 16 amino acids. Here the CDR3 reads CASRDRGRARNSPLHF. Based on the CDR3 plus reference TRBV19 and TRBJ1-6, the full variable domain is DGGITQSPKYLFRKEGQNVTLSCEQNLNHDAMYWYRQDPGQGLRLIYYSQIVNDFQKGDIAEGYSVSREKKESFPLTVTSAQKNPTAFYLCASRDRGRARNSPLHFGNGTRLTVT.

The V call is TRBV5-1, the J call TRBJ2-7; TCRdb calls TRBD2, which cannot be checked without DNA. Germline CDR1 is SGHRS and CDR2 is YFSETQ. There are 16 residues in the CDR3. The CDR3 protein is CASSITGGRISYEQYF.

This chain uses TRBV28 with TRBJ2-7; with no DNA, the TCRdb D assignment of TRBD1 cannot be verified. Germline values: CDR1 MDHEN, CDR2 SYDVKM. The CDR3 has 15 amino acids. CDR3 residues: CASRLPGTGVYEQYF.

This CDR3 is CASSLSLNTGELFF. V usage is TRBV28 and J usage is TRBJ2-2. The CDR3 runs 14 residues. The germline V gene encodes CDR1 MDHEN and CDR2 SYDVKM.

The chain carries TRBV5-6 and TRBJ2-5. Germline-derived CDR1 and CDR2 are SGHDT and YYEEEE. The CDR3 length is 12 residues. CDR3 amino acids: CASSLAPGAQYF.

The chain joins TRBV28 to TRBJ1-1; lacking DNA, the TRBD1 call made by TCRdb goes unchecked. CDR1 MDHEN and CDR2 SYDVKM come from the germline V gene. The CDR3 is 14 amino acids. The CDR3 is CASSRDRGRIGAFF.

V is TRBV7-2 and J is TRBJ1-2; without DNA, the TCRdb call of TRBD1 cannot be checked. The CDR3 is 15 residues long. From germline, CDR1 is SGHTA and CDR2 FQGNSA. The CDR3 protein is CASSTTGTGIAGYTF.

The chain combines TRBV4-3 with TRBJ2-7; the D call of TRBD1 rests on TCRdb alone, since no DNA is present to check it. The CDR3 is 14 amino acids. CDR1 LGHNA and CDR2 YSLEER come from the germline V gene. The CDR3 reads CASSQVVPAGEQYF.